The rows below give T cell receptor beta chains drawn from one sample of a study of cytomegalovirus exposure and HLA in healthy donors. Repertoires were generated with immunoSEQ multiplex PCR, while TCRdb's copy carries only in-frame clones and drops some. This table holds over 100,000 clones, 70% to 90% found once. The sequencing input was PBMCs. These receptors all come from a woman younger than 30 in good health and CMV-seropositive. The CDR3 runs from the conserved cysteine through the conserved F or W. The D gene is left open where the match is weak.

v_gene	d_gene	j_gene	CDR3aa	CDR3nt
TRBV5-1	TRBD2	TRBJ2-1	CASSLGVTSGAKGQFF	TGCGCCAGCAGCTTGGGAGTGACTAGCGGAGCCAAGGGGCAGTTCTTC
TRBV30	TRBD1	TRBJ1-6	CAWSRTGRNSPLHF	TGTGCCTGGAGCAGGACAGGGAGGAATTCACCCCTCCACTTT
TRBV7-2	TRBD1	TRBJ1-4	CASSRQGWGEKLFF	TGTGCCAGCAGCAGACAGGGGTGGGGTGAAAAACTGTTTTTT
TRBV29-1	NA	TRBJ1-2	CSVEEQNYGYTF	TGCAGCGTTGAGGAACAGAACTATGGCTACACCTTC
TRBV6-6	NA	TRBJ1-2	CASVTDLNYGYTF	TGTGCCAGCGTGACAGACCTTAACTATGGCTACACCTTC
TRBV7-9	TRBD1	TRBJ2-7	CASSLVEDREYEQYF	TGTGCCAGCAGCTTAGTTGAAGACAGGGAATACGAGCAGTACTTC
TRBV10-3	TRBD1	TRBJ2-7	CAAAGTAYEQYF	TGTGCCGCCGCCGGGACAGCCTACGAGCAGTACTTC
TRBV5-1	TRBD2	TRBJ2-2	CASSPDRGPAGARNTGELFF	TGCGCCAGCAGCCCCGACCGGGGTCCAGCGGGGGCCCGGAACACCGGGGAGCTGTTTTTT
TRBV19	TRBD1	TRBJ1-2	CASRIGGGRRGYTF	TGTGCCAGTAGAATAGGGGGCGGACGACGGGGCTACACCTTC
TRBV7-9	NA	TRBJ2-2	CASRTDSLTGELFF	TGTGCCAGCAGGACTGACAGCCTTACCGGGGAGCTGTTTTTT
TRBV7-2	NA	TRBJ1-5	CASSRGQHYQPQHF	TGTGCCAGCAGCCGCGGACAGCATTATCAGCCCCAGCATTTT
TRBV9	TRBD1	TRBJ1-2	CASSGTGDGYTF	TGTGCCAGCAGCGGGACAGGGGATGGCTACACCTTC
TRBV13	NA	TRBJ1-2	CASSLGGVPYGYTF	TGTGCCAGCAGCTTGGGAGGGGTTCCCTATGGCTACACCTTC
TRBV2	NA	TRBJ1-2	CASSGRPKGGLGYGYTF	TGTGCCAGCAGTGGCCGACCCAAGGGGGGGCTCGGCTATGGCTACACCTTC
TRBV7-3	NA	TRBJ1-1	CASSSRVNTEAFF	TGTGCCAGCAGCTCTCGTGTGAACACTGAAGCTTTCTTT
TRBV27	TRBD2	TRBJ2-7	CASSELTSGSYEQYF	TGTGCCAGCAGTGAACTTACTAGCGGCTCCTACGAGCAGTACTTC
TRBV4-3	NA	TRBJ1-3	CASSQDPGEGNTIYF	TGCGCCAGCAGCCAAGATCCCGGGGAGGGAAACACCATATATTTT
TRBV11-2	NA	TRBJ2-1	CASSSPPATGNEQFF	TGTGCCAGCAGCTCCCCTCCAGCGACGGGAAATGAGCAGTTCTTC
TRBV5-4	NA	TRBJ1-2	CASSQEGPSPNYGYTF	TGTGCCAGCAGCCAGGAGGGGCCCTCCCCCAACTATGGCTACACCTTC
TRBV1	NA	TRBJ2-7	CTSSRVAGSSDEQYF	TGCACCAGCAGCCGAGTAGCGGGAAGCTCGGACGAGCAGTACTTC
TRBV6-1	TRBD2	TRBJ2-2	CASSPLAGFTGELFF	TGTGCCAGCAGCCCCCTAGCGGGATTTACCGGGGAGCTGTTTTTT
TRBV29-1	TRBD2	TRBJ2-7	CSVGEGSYEQYF	TGCAGCGTTGGGGAGGGATCCTACGAGCAGTACTTC